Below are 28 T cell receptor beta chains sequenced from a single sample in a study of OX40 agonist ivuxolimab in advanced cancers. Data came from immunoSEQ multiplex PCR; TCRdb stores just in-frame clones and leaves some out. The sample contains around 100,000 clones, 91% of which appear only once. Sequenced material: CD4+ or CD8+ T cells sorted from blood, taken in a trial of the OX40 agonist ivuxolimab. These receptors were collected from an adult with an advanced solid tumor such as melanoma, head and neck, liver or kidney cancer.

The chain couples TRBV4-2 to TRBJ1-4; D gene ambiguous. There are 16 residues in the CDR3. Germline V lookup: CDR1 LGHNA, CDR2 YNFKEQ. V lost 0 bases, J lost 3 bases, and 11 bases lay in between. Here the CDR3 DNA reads TGTGCCAGCAGCCAAGATCACGCGGGAGCTAATGAAAAACTGTTTTTT. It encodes CASSQDHAGANEKLFF.

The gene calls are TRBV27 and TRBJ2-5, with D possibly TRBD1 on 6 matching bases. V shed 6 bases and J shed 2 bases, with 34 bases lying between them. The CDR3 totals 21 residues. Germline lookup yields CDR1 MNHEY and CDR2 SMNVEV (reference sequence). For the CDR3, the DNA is TGTGCCAGCAGCCACGAACCGGGACACAAAAGGTGGGAACGCGGGCAAGAGACCCAGTACTTC. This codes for CASSHEPGHKRWERGQETQYF.

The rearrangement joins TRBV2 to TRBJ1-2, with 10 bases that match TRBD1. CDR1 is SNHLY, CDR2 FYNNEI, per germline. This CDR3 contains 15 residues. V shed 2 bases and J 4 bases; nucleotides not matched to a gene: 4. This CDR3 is CASSELGQGSYGYTF. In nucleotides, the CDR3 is TGTGCCAGCAGTGAATTGGGACAGGGGAGCTATGGCTACACCTTC.

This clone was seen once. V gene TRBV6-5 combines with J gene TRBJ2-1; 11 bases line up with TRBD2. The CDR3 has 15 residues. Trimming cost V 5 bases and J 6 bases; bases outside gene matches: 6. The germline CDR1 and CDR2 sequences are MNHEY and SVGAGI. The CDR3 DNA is TGTGCCAGCAGTGGATGGGGACTAGCGGCCAATGAGCAGTTCTTC. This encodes CASSGWGLAANEQFF.

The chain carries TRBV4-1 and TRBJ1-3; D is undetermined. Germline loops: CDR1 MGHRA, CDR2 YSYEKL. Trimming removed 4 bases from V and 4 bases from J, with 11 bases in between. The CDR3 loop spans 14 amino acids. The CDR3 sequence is CASSRGSGGNTIYF. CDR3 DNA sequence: TGCGCCAGCAGCCGCGGGAGCGGCGGAAACACCATATATTTT.

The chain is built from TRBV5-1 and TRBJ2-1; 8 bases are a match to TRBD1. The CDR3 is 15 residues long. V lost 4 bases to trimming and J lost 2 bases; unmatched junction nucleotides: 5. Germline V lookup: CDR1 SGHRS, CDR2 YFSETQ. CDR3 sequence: CASSGVTGAYNEQFF. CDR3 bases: TGCGCCAGCAGCGGGGTGACAGGGGCCTACAATGAGCAGTTCTTC.

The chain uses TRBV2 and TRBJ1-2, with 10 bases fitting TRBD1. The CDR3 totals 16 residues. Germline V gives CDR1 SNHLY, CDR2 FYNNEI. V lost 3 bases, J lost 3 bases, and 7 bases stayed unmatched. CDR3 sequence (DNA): TGTGCCAGCAGTGACGCGGGACAGGGGCCCGACTATGGCTACACCTTC. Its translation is CASSDAGQGPDYGYTF. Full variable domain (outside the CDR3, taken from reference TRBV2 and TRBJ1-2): EPEVTQTPSHQVTQMGQEVILRCVPISNHLYFYWYRQILGQKVEFLVSFYNNEISEKSEIFDDQFSVERPDGSNFTLKIRSTKLEDSAMYFCASSDAGQGPDYGYTFGSGTRLTVV.

The CDR3 DNA follows: TGTGCCAGCAGACAGGGGTTCACTGAAGCTTTCTTT. It translates to CASRQGFTEAFF. The chain carries TRBV11-3 and TRBJ1-1; 7 positions match TRBD1. The germline V gene has CDR1 SGHNT and CDR2 YENEEA. The ends lost 6 bases at V and 4 bases at J; junction bases unmatched: 2. The CDR3 has 12 amino acids. Combining the CDR3 with reference TRBV11-3 and TRBJ1-1 gives the whole variable domain EAGVVQSPRYKIIEKKQPVAFWCNPISGHNTLYWYLQNLGQGPELLIRYENEEAVDDSQLPKDRFSAERLKGVDSTLKIQPAELGDSAVYLCASRQGFTEAFFGQGTRLTVV.

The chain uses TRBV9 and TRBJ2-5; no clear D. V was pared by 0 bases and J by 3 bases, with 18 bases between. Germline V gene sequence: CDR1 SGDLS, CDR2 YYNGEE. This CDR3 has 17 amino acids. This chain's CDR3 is CASSVGKEWSNKETQYF. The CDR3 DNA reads TGTGCCAGCAGCGTAGGAAAAGAGTGGAGCAACAAAGAGACCCAGTACTTC. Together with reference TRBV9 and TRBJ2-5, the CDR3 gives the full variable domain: DSGVTQTPKHLITATGQRVTLRCSPRSGDLSVYWYQQSLDQGLQFLIQYYNGEERAKGNILERFSAQQFPDLHSELNLSSLELGDSALYFCASSVGKEWSNKETQYFGPGTRLLVL.

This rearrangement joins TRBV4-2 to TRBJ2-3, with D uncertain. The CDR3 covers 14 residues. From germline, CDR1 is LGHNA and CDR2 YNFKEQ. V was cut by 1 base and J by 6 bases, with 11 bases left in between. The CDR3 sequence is CASSQGTLSDTQYF. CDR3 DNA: TGTGCCAGCAGCCAAGGAACCCTCTCTGATACGCAGTATTTT.

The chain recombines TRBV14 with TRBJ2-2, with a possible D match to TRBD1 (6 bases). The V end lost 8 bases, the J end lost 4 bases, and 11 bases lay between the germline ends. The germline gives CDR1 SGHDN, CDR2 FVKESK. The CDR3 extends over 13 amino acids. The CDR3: CASFQGGTGELFF. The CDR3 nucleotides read TGTGCCAGCTTCCAAGGGGGCACCGGGGAGCTGTTTTTT.

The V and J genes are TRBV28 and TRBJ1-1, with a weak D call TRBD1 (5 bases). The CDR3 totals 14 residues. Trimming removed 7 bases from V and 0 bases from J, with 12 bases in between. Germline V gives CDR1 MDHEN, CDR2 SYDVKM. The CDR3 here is CASMPGRMNTEAFF. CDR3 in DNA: TGTGCCAGCATGCCGGGACGGATGAACACTGAAGCTTTCTTT.

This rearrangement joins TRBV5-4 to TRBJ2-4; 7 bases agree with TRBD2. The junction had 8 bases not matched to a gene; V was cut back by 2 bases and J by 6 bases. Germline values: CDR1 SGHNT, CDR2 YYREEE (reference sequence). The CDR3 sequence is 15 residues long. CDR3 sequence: CASSLLGGLGNIQYF. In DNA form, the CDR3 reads TGTGCCAGCAGCTTACTCGGGGGGTTAGGAAACATTCAGTACTTC.

The CDR3 nucleotides are TGTGCCAGCGGATCAGCGGGAGTAAACGAGCAGTACTTC. Encoded protein: CASGSAGVNEQYF. The gene calls are TRBV6-6 and TRBJ2-7; 8 bases line up with TRBD2. CDR3 length: 13 amino acids. V lost 8 bases and J lost 5; bases outside the gene matches: 8. The V gene's germline CDR1 is MNHNY and CDR2 SVGAGI (reference sequence).

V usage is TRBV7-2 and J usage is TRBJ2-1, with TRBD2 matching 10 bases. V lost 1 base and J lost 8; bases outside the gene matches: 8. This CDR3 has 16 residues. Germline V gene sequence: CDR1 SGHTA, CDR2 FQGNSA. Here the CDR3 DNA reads TGTGCCAGCAGCTTAGGCGAGATAGCGGGAGGTTATGAGCAGTTCTTC. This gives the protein CASSLGEIAGGYEQFF.

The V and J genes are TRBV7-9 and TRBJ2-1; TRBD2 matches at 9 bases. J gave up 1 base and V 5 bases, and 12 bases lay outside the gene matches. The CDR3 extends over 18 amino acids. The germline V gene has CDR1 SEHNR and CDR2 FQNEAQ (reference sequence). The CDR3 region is CASSPWSSGTRSYNEQFF. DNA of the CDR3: TGTGCCAGCAGCCCGTGGTCTAGCGGGACTCGGTCCTACAATGAGCAGTTCTTC.

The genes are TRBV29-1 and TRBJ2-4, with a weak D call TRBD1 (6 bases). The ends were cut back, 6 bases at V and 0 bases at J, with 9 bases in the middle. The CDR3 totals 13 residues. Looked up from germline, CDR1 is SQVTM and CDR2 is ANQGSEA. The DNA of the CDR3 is TGCAGCGTAAAGGGGGTAGCCAAAAACATTCAGTACTTC. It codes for CSVKGVAKNIQYF. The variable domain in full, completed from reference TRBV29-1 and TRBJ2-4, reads SAVISQKPSRDICQRGTSLTIQCQVDSQVTMMFWYRQQPGQSLTLIATANQGSEATYESGFVIDKFPISRPNLTFSTLTVSNMSPEDSSIYLCSVKGVAKNIQYFGAGTRLSVL.

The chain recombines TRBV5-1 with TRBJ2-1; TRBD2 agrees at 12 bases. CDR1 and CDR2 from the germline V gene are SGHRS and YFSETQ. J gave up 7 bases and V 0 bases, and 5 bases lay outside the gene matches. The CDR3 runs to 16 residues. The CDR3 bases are TGCGCCAGCAGCTTGGCTCCTGGACTAGCGGGGAATGAGCAGTTCTTC. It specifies CASSLAPGLAGNEQFF. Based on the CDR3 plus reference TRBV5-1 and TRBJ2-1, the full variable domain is KAGVTQTPRYLIKTRGQQVTLSCSPISGHRSVSWYQQTPGQGLQFLFEYFSETQRNKGNFPGRFSGRQFSNSRSEMNVSTLELGDSALYLCASSLAPGLAGNEQFFGPGTRLTVL.

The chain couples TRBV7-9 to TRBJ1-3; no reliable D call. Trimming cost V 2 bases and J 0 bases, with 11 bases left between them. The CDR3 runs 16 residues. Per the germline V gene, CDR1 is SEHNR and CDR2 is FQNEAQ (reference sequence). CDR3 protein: CASSLPQRTSGNTIYF. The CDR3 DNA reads TGTGCCAGCAGCTTACCCCAACGGACCTCTGGAAACACCATATATTTT.

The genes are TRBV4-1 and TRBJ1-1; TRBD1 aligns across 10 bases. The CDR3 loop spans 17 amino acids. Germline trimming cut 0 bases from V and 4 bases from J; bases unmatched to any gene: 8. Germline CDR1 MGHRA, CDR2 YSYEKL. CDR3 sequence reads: CASSQDPPRTGGTEAFF. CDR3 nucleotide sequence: TGCGCCAGCAGCCAAGATCCCCCCCGGACAGGGGGCACTGAAGCTTTCTTT.

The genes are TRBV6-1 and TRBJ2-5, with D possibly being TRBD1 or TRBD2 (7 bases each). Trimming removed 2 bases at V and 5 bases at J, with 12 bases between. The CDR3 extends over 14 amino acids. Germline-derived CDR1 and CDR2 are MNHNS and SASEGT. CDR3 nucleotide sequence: TGTGCCAGCAGTGAACAGGGGGGGGTTGAGACCCAGTACTTC. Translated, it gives CASSEQGGVETQYF.

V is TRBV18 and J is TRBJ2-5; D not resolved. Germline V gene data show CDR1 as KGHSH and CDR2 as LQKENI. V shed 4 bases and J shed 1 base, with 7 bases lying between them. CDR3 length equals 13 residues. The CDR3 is CASSRNSQETQYF. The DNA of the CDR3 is TGTGCCAGCTCACGGAACTCCCAAGAGACCCAGTACTTC. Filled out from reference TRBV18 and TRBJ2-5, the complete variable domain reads NAGVMQNPRHLVRRRGQEARLRCSPMKGHSHVYWYRQLPEEGLKFMVYLQKENIIDESGMPKERFSAEFPKEGPSILRIQQVVRGDSAAYFCASSRNSQETQYFGPGTRLLVL.

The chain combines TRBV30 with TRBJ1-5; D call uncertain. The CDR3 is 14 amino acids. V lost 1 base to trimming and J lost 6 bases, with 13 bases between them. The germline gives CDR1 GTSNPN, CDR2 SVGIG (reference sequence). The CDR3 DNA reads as TGTGCCTGGAGTGCCCAAATATCGGGTCAGCCCCAGCATTTT. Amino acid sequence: CAWSAQISGQPQHF.

The CDR3 nucleotides are TGTGCCATCAAACGGGAAGGAGAGACCCAGTACTTC. Its protein is CAIKREGETQYF. This rearrangement joins TRBV10-3 to TRBJ2-5, with D perhaps TRBD2 (5 bases). V lost 7 bases and J lost 4, with 10 bases in between. Germline CDR1 ENHRY, CDR2 SYGVKD. The CDR3 has 12 amino acids.

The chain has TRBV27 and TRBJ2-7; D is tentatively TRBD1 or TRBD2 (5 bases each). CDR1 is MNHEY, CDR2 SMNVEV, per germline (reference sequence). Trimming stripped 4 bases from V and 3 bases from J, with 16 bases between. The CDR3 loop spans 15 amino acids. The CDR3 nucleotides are TGTGCCAGCAGTTCACAGGAACTCCGGGGCTACGAGCAGTACTTC. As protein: CASSSQELRGYEQYF.

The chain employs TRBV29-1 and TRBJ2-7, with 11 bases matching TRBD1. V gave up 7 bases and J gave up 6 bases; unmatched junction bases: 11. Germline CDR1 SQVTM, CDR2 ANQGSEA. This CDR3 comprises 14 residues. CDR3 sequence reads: CSADSMGQGGEQYF. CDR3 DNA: TGCAGCGCTGATTCGATGGGACAGGGGGGCGAGCAGTACTTC.

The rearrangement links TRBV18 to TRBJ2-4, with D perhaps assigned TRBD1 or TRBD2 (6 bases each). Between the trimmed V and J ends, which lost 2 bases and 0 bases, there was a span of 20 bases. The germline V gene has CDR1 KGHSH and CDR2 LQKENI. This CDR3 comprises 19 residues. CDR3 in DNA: TGTGCCAGCTCACCAGGAACGGCGGGATGGGGGCTAGCCAAAAACATTCAGTACTTC. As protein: CASSPGTAGWGLAKNIQYF.

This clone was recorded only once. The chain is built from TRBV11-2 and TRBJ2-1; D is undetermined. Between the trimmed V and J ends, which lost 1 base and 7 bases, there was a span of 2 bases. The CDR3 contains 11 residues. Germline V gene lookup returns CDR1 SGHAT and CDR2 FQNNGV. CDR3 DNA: TGTGCCAGCAGCTTAGCTAATGAGCAGTTCTTC. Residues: CASSLANEQFF. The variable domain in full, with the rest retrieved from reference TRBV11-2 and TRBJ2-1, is EAGVAQSPRYKIIEKRQSVAFWCNPISGHATLYWYQQILGQGPKLLIQFQNNGVVDDSQLPKDRFSAERLKGVDSTLKIQPAKLEDSAVYLCASSLANEQFFGPGTRLTVL.